One and the same sample provided the 10 T cell receptor beta chains below, sequenced in a study of T-cell memory formation after mild COVID-19 (dated by TCRdb to 2020 to 2022). Libraries were made using 5' RACE. For sequencing, an Illumina NovaSeq 6000 was employed. TCRdb itself trimmed the public reads at Q25 with fastp, ran MiXCR and retained productive beta chains. Entries that share a CDR3 protein sequence are merged under the most common genes and DNA. The table for this sample lists about 150,000 distinct CDR3 sequences; around 13% of them were counted only once. The ten top clones hold 2.5% to 3.5% of the sample. Sequenced: PBMCs or a T cell subset sorted from them (not recorded which). These TCRs come from a young man who had mild COVID-19 (a few samples of this study predate the infection). The sample titles of this study are shuffled in the database, so cell type and time point are left out; the donor was told from shared clones.

The CDR3 sequence: CASSGGPAYNEQFF. In nucleotides, the CDR3 is TGTGCCAGCAGTGGGGGACCTGCCTACAATGAGCAGTTCTTC. This chain connects TRBV28 to TRBJ2-1; either TRBD1 or TRBD2 may supply D (5 bases each). CDR3 length: 14 residues. Germline CDR1 MDHEN, CDR2 SYDVKM. Deletions cut 5 bases from V and 2 bases from J, with 10 bases between.

This clonotype was counted between two and nine times. This sequence joins TRBV20-1 and TRBJ1-5, with TRBD1 as a possible D gene (6 bases). Per germline, CDR1 DFQATT and CDR2 SNEGSKA (reference sequence). V was clipped by 3 bases and J by 7 bases, with 10 bases between them. The CDR3 covers 12 residues. Written as DNA, the CDR3 is TGCAGTGCTAGGGACAGCGGACAGCCCCAGCATTTT. Residues: CSARDSGQPQHF.

In this sample, this clonotype turned up a few times. The gene calls are TRBV12-3 or TRBV12-4 and TRBJ2-5; D is unresolved. Trimming took 5 bases from V and 4 from J, leaving 14 bases between them. There are 14 residues in the CDR3. CDR3 sequence (DNA): TGTGCCAGCAGTCGGCAAAGCGTTCGAGAGACCCAGTACTTC. Residues: CASSRQSVRETQYF.

The chain carries TRBV2 and TRBJ2-1; weak D call: TRBD2 (5 bases). V was clipped by 6 bases and J by 6 bases, with 9 bases between them. This CDR3 comprises 12 residues. Germline V gene sequence: CDR1 SNHLY, CDR2 FYNNEI. Written as DNA, the CDR3 is TGTGCCAGCAGGCGGGTGGGCAATGAGCAGTTCTTC. Its translation: CASRRVGNEQFF.

This clonotype appeared a few times. The DNA for the CDR3 is TGTGCCAGCAGCCAAGTGGGCCCGGAGCAGTTCTTC. Translated, it gives CASSQVGPEQFF. The chain combines TRBV14 with TRBJ2-1; D uncertain. CDR1 SGHDN and CDR2 FVKESK come from the germline V gene. The CDR3 spans 12 residues. The V end lost 1 base, the J end lost 10 bases, and 8 bases lay between the germline ends.

Many counts were recorded for this clonotype. The chain uses TRBV5-1 and TRBJ2-1, with 10 positions matching TRBD1. Germline CDR1 SGHRS, CDR2 YFSETQ. The CDR3 sequence is 16 residues long. Trimming cost V 4 bases and J 4 bases; bases outside gene matches: 8. CDR3: CASSRSGQGYYNEQFF. DNA for the CDR3: TGCGCCAGCAGCCGATCGGGACAGGGGTATTACAATGAGCAGTTCTTC.

This rearrangement joins TRBV20-1 to TRBJ2-3; maybe TRBD1 (6 bases). The CDR3 has 13 amino acids. Germline V lookup: CDR1 DFQATT, CDR2 SNEGSKA (reference sequence). V was cut by 5 bases and J by 3 bases, with 12 bases left in between. CDR3 sequence (DNA): TGCAGTGCTCCAACTCAGGGGACAGATACGCAGTATTTT. This codes for CSAPTQGTDTQYF.

The chain uses TRBV11-2 and TRBJ2-4, with D hard to call. Trimming took 0 bases from V and 5 from J, leaving 11 bases between them. Germline loops: CDR1 SGHAT, CDR2 FQNNGV. CDR3 size: 15 residues. The CDR3 loop reads CASSLDLTAQNIQYF. CDR3 DNA: TGTGCCAGCAGCTTAGACCTCACTGCACAAAACATTCAGTACTTC.

The rearrangement uses TRBV18 and TRBJ2-1; 11 positions agree with TRBD2. CDR1 KGHSH and CDR2 LQKENI come from the germline V gene. This CDR3 region has 15 residues. The junction had 0 bases not matched to a gene; V was cut back by 3 bases and J by 2 bases. The CDR3 loop reads CASSPSGGAYNEQFF. The CDR3 DNA is TGTGCCAGCTCACCTAGCGGGGGGGCCTACAATGAGCAGTTCTTC.

This chain links TRBV6-2 or TRBV6-3 with TRBJ2-1; 7 positions agree with TRBD1. Germline-derived CDR1 and CDR2 are MNHEY and SVGEGT. The CDR3 contains 15 residues. J lost 0 bases, V lost 7 bases, and 6 bases had no gene match. This CDR3 is CASTRQGRSYNEQFF. As DNA, the CDR3 is TGTGCCAGCACCCGACAGGGCCGCTCCTACAATGAGCAGTTCTTC.